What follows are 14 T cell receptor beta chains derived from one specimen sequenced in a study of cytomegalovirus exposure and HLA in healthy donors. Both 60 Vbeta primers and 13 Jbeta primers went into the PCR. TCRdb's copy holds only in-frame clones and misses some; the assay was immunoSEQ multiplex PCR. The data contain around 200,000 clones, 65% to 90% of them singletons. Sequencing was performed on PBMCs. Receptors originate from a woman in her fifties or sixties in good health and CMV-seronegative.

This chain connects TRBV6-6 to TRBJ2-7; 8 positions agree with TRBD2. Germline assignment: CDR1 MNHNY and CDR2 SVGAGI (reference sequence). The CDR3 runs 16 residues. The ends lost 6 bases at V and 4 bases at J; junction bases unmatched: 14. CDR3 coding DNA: TGTGCCAGCAGCCTAACTGGCGGGAGGCTGGGATACGAGCAGTACTTC. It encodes CASSLTGGRLGYEQYF.

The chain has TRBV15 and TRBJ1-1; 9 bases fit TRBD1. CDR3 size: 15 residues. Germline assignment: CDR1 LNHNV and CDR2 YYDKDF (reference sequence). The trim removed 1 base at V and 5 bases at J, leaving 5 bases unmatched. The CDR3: CATSRARQGVTEAFF. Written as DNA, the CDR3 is TGTGCCACCAGCAGAGCGAGACAGGGGGTGACTGAAGCTTTCTTT.

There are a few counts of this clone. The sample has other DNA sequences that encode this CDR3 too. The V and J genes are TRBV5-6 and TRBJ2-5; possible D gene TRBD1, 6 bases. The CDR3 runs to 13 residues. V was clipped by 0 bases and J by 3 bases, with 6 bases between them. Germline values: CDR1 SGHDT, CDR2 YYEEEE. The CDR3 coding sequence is TGTGCCAGCAGCTTGGGGACAGAAGAGACCCAGTACTTC. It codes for CASSLGTEETQYF.

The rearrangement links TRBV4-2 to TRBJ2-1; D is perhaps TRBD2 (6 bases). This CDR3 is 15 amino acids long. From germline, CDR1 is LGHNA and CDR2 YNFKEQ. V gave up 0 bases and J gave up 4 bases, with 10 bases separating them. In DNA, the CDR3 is TGTGCCAGCAGCCAAGAGGGGACTTTTTACAATGAGCAGTTCTTC. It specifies CASSQEGTFYNEQFF.

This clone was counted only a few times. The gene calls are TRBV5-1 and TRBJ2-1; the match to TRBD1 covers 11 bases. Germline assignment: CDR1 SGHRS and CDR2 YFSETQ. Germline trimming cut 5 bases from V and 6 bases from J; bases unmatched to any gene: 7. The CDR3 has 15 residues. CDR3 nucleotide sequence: TGCGCCAGCAGTAAAGGGGACAGGGGGGGCAATGAGCAGTTCTTC. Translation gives CASSKGDRGGNEQFF.

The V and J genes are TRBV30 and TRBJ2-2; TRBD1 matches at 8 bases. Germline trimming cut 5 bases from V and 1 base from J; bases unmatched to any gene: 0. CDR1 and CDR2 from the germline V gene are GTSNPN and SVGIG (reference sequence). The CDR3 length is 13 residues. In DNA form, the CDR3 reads TGTGCCTGGGGGACAGGGAACACCGGGGAGCTGTTTTTT. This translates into CAWGTGNTGELFF.

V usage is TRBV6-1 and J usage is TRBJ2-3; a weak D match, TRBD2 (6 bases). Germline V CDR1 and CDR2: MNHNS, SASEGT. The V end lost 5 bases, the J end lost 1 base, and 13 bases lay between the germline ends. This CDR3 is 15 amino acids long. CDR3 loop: CASSNGRTGTDTQYF. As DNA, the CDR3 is TGTGCCAGCAGTAACGGGAGAACCGGCACAGATACGCAGTATTTT.

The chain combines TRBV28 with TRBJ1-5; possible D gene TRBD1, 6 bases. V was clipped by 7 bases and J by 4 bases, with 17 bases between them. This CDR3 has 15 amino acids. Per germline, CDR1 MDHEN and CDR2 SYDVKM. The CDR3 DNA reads TGTGCCAGCACATCATCGGACAGTCGAAATCAGCCCCAGCATTTT. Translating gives CASTSSDSRNQPQHF.

CDR3 region: CASSVEIMHTEAFF. The CDR3 DNA follows: TGTGCCAGCAGTGTCGAGATAATGCACACTGAAGCTTTCTTT. The J gene is TRBJ1-1, the V gene TRBV2; D is ambiguous. CDR1 SNHLY and CDR2 FYNNEI come from the germline V gene. The ends were cut back, 4 bases at V and 3 bases at J, with 12 bases in the middle. The CDR3 consists of 14 residues.

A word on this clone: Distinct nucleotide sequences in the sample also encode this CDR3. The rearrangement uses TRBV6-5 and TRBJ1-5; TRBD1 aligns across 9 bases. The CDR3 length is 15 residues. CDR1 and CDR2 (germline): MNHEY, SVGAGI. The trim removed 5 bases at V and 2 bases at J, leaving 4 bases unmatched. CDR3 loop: CASSPDRGGNQPQHF. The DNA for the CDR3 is TGTGCCAGCAGTCCGGACAGGGGTGGCAATCAGCCCCAGCATTTT.

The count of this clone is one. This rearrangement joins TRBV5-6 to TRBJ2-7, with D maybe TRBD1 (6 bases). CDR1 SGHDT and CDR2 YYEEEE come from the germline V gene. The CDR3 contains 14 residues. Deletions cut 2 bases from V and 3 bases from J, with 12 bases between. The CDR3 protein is CASSLLDSSYEQYF. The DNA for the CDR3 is TGTGCCAGCAGCTTACTGGACAGTAGCTACGAGCAGTACTTC.

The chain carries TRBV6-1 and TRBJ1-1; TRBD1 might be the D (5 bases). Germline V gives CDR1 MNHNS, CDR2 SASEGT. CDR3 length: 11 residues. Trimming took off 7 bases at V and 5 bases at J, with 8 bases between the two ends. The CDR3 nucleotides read TGTGCCAGCACCCAGGGTACTGAAGCTTTCTTT. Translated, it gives CASTQGTEAFF.

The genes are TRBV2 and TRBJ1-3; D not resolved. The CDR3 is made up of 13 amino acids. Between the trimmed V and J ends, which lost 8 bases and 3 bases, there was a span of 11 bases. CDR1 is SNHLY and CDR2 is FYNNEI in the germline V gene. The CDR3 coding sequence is TGTGCCAGCCCCGATGCCAGTGGAAACACCATATATTTT. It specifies CASPDASGNTIYF.

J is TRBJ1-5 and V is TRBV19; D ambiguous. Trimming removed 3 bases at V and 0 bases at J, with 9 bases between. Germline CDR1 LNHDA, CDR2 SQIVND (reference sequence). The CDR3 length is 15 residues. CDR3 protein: CASSIREFSNQPQHF. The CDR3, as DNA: TGTGCCAGTAGTATTCGCGAGTTTAGCAATCAGCCCCAGCATTTT. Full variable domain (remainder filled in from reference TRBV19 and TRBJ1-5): DGGITQSPKYLFRKEGQNVTLSCEQNLNHDAMYWYRQDPGQGLRLIYYSQIVNDFQKGDIAEGYSVSREKKESFPLTVTSAQKNPTAFYLCASSIREFSNQPQHFGDGTRLSIL.